This entry lists 13 T cell receptor beta chains sequenced from one sample in a study of T-cell reconstitution after alpha-beta-depleted transplantation in children. Unique molecular identifiers were incorporated during preparation of the TCRbeta library. TCRdb reprocessed the PCR reads with MiXCR, giving one entry per CDR3 protein. The data contain around 270,000 distinct CDR3 sequences, around a tenth of them seen just once; the ten biggest clones take up 7% to 9.5%. This material consisted of PBMCs, taken before TCRalphabeta/CD19-depleted stem cell transplant. Receptor source: a boy under three years old with acute myeloid leukemia, due to receive a stem cell transplant.

In nucleotides, the CDR3 is TGTGCCATCAGTGCAGCTAGCGCTGGGACAAGGCCCTACGAGCAGTACTTC. Amino acids: CAISAASAGTRPYEQYF. This chain joins TRBV10-3 and TRBJ2-7, with D possibly called TRBD1 or TRBD2 (6 bases each). CDR3 size: 17 residues. Germline V lookup: CDR1 ENHRY, CDR2 SYGVKD. The V end lost 4 bases, the J end lost 2 bases, and 21 bases lay between the germline ends.

This clonotype appeared many times. The V gene is TRBV5-5, the J gene TRBJ1-1; no definite D call. This CDR3 region has 14 residues. Germline values: CDR1 SGHKS, CDR2 YYEKEE (reference sequence). V was clipped by 0 bases and J by 0 bases, with 6 bases between them. For the CDR3, the DNA is TGTGCCAGCAGCTTGGGGCCGTTGAACACTGAAGCTTTCTTT. The encoded protein is CASSLGPLNTEAFF.

This clonotype has a count of ten or more. V usage is TRBV28 and J usage is TRBJ2-4; possibly TRBD2 for D (5 bases). The ends were cut back, 6 bases at V and 1 base at J, with 10 bases in the middle. The germline CDR1 and CDR2 sequences are MDHEN and SYDVKM. CDR3 size: 14 residues. CDR3 amino acids: CASRRTGAKNIQYF. In DNA form, the CDR3 reads TGTGCCAGCAGACGGACTGGGGCCAAAAACATTCAGTACTTC.

The gene calls are TRBV7-8 and TRBJ2-7; the D gene is possibly TRBD1 (6 bases). This CDR3 has 15 amino acids. Deletions cut 2 bases from V and 2 bases from J, with 13 bases between. Per germline, CDR1 SGHVS and CDR2 FQNEAQ. CDR3 in DNA: TGTGCCAGCAGCTTACCCGGGACACTCACCTACGAGCAGTACTTC. Amino acid sequence: CASSLPGTLTYEQYF.

Remarks on this clonotype: This clone may be a read error of a much larger clone one base away. The CDR3 DNA sequence: TGTGACAGATACAATGAGCAGTTCTTC. Encoded protein: CDRYNEQFF. The chain links TRBV2 to TRBJ2-1; D is ambiguous. The CDR3 has 9 amino acids. Germline lookup yields CDR1 SNHLY and CDR2 FYNNEI. The entire variable domain, with the rest obtained from reference TRBV2 and TRBJ2-1, is as follows: EPEVTQTPSHQVTQMGQEVILRCVPISNHLYFYWYRQILGQKVEFLVSFYNNEISEKSEIFDDQFSVERPDGSNFTLKIRSTKLEDSAMYFCDRYNEQFFGPGTRLTVL.

V and J are TRBV30 and TRBJ1-1; no clear D. Germline V gene data show CDR1 as GTSNPN and CDR2 as SVGIG (reference sequence). V was trimmed by 2 bases and J by 1 base, leaving 8 bases between them. The length of the CDR3 is 13 residues. The CDR3 loop reads CAWSRAPNTEAFF. DNA for the CDR3: TGTGCCTGGAGTCGGGCTCCGAACACTGAAGCTTTCTTT.

This clonotype was seen repeatedly, ten times or more. The rearrangement uses TRBV9 and TRBJ2-5; D assignment may be TRBD1 or TRBD2 (5 bases each). The V end was cut by 0 bases, the J end by 5 bases, with 14 bases between. This CDR3 contains 15 residues. The germline gives CDR1 SGDLS, CDR2 YYNGEE. Written as DNA, the CDR3 is TGTGCCAGCAGCGTAGCTCGAGCGTGGGGGGAGACCCAGTACTTC. Residues: CASSVARAWGETQYF.

This clonotype has ten or more counts. The chain combines TRBV9 with TRBJ2-1; 14 bases match TRBD2. The CDR3 loop spans 20 amino acids. Germline CDR1 SGDLS, CDR2 YYNGEE. V gave up 3 bases and J gave up 4 bases; unmatched junction bases: 15. CDR3 in amino acids: CASSDRTSGGQTPSYNEQFF. CDR3 bases: TGTGCCAGCAGCGACCGGACTAGCGGGGGGCAAACACCGTCTTACAATGAGCAGTTCTTC.

This clonotype has a count of ten or more. This chain links TRBV5-4 with TRBJ2-5; TRBD1 agrees at 8 bases. Trimming removed 1 base from V and 5 bases from J; junction bases left unmatched: 7. This CDR3 has 15 residues. The germline V gene has CDR1 SGHNT and CDR2 YYREEE (reference sequence). CDR3 DNA: TGTGCCAGCAGCTTGCAGGCAGGGGGCTCGGAGACCCAGTACTTC. Amino acids: CASSLQAGGSETQYF.

This clonotype was counted between two and nine times. The genes are TRBV15 and TRBJ2-7; the D gene is possibly TRBD2 (5 bases). CDR3 length: 14 residues. CDR1 is LNHNV and CDR2 is YYDKDF in the germline V gene (reference sequence). V was clipped by 0 bases and J by 6 bases, with 12 bases between them. CDR3 bases: TGTGCCACCAGCAGAGATAGGAGGTCCGGCGAGCAGTACTTC. Translating gives CATSRDRRSGEQYF.

Turning to this clonotype: The limits of the CDR3 on the DNA are not certain, so only TCRdb's listed CDR3 is given. The chain carries TRBV12-3 or TRBV12-4 and TRBJ1-5; the table's D call TRBD1 went unverified against the DNA. The CDR3 spans 17 amino acids, including both terminal residues. This CDR3 is CASSFFFGQGSNQPQHF.

This clonotype has a count of ten or more. The chain recombines TRBV20-1 with TRBJ1-2; the D is unclear. The CDR3 runs 11 residues. Looked up from germline, CDR1 is DFQATT and CDR2 is SNEGSKA (reference sequence). CDR3 sequence (DNA): TGCAGCACGGGTCTTAACTATGGCTACACCTTC. Its translation: CSTGLNYGYTF.

This clonotype was counted many times. The J gene is TRBJ2-7, the V gene TRBV7-8; no reliable D call. Germline V CDR1 and CDR2: SGHVS, FQNEAQ. This CDR3 comprises 13 residues. The V end lost 3 bases, the J end lost 1 base, and 7 bases lay between the germline ends. CDR3 region: CASSLFLSYEQYF. DNA for the CDR3: TGTGCCAGCAGCTTGTTCCTTTCCTACGAGCAGTACTTC.